This T cell receptor (beta chain) was recorded in a study of cytomegalovirus exposure and HLA in healthy donors. The PCR was carried out with 60 Vbeta primers and 13 Jbeta primers. Produced via immunoSEQ multiplex PCR; TCRdb's table is partial and in-frame only. The sample consists of 130,000 or so clones, approximately 67% of them appearing once. The CDR3 is 16 residues long. The germline CDR1 and CDR2 sequences are KGHSH and LQKENI. The V and J ends lost 2 bases and 5 bases, in that order; junction bases with no gene match: 2. Sequenced sample: PBMCs. The receptor was isolated from a woman aged 55-70 years in good health and CMV-seronegative. The chain has TRBV18 and TRBJ2-3, with 15 nucleotides matching TRBD2. CDR3 nucleotide sequence: TGTGCCAGCTCACCAGGACTAGCGGGGGGGCAAGATACGCAGTATTTT. It is translated as CASSPGLAGGQDTQYF. Full variable domain (remainder filled in from reference TRBV18 and TRBJ2-3): NAGVMQNPRHLVRRRGQEARLRCSPMKGHSHVYWYRQLPEEGLKFMVYLQKENIIDESGMPKERFSAEFPKEGPSILRIQQVVRGDSAAYFCASSPGLAGGQDTQYFGPGTRLTVL.